This TCR beta chain came from a study of regulatory and conventional T cells in RAG deficiency. Blood CD4+ CD25-low CD127-high conventional T cells supplied the genomic DNA template. Study results and limitations: Shannon entropy was markedly lower and Simpson indices higher in RAG-deficient patients than control T-cell subsets.

The germline CDR1 and CDR2 sequences are LNHDA and SQIVND (reference sequence). CDR3 length: 14 amino acids. The junction had 6 bases not matched to a gene; V was cut back by 1 base and J by 6 bases. Generated by immunoSEQ multiplex PCR, the TCRdb table keeps only in-frame clones and is missing some. Among under 35,000 clones listed, about three quarters were seen once. Remarks on this clone: Its antigen is still unknown.

The sample was also reused in another study, on regulatory T cells. Per that study: The primer mix had 52 TRBV and 13 TRBJ primers. Regulatory T cells showed the strongest V-J pair restriction and V/J gene skewing among patient repertoires.

This TCR was recovered from a human donor in good health. This chain connects TRBV19 to TRBJ2-7, with 7 bases fitting TRBD1. Sample: CD4+ effector T cells sorted from blood. The CDR3 sequence is CASSIGTGAGEQYF. The CDR3 DNA reads TGTGCCAGTAGTATAGGTACAGGGGCTGGCGAGCAGTACTTC.